Below are 5 T cell receptor beta chains sequenced from a single sample in a study of blood T cell repertoires in COVID-19. Method: immunoSEQ multiplex PCR; TCRdb's copy keeps in-frame clones and lacks some. Of some 42,000 clones in the sample, 85% are singletons; the top ten hold about 13%. The specimen was peripheral blood. The source is a woman in her sixties or seventies in a cohort sampled during active COVID-19.

The chain links TRBV4-1 to TRBJ1-1; D is ambiguous. This CDR3 region has 13 residues. Germline V gene lookup returns CDR1 MGHRA and CDR2 YSYEKL. The V gene lost 0 bases and the J gene lost 8 bases, with 10 bases spanning the gap. The CDR3 reads CASSQEIAREAFF. In DNA, the CDR3 is TGCGCCAGCAGCCAAGAAATTGCCAGAGAAGCTTTCTTT.

CDR3 loop: CASRDSTGANQPQHF. The CDR3 DNA reads TGTGCCAGCAGGGACTCCACGGGAGCAAATCAGCCCCAGCATTTT. The J gene is TRBJ1-5, the V gene TRBV6-5, with D hard to call. There are 15 residues in the CDR3. The V gene lost 6 bases and the J gene lost 4 bases, with 16 bases spanning the gap. Per germline, CDR1 MNHEY and CDR2 SVGAGI.

CDR3 DNA: TGCAGCGTTGAATTGAAGGGGGCTCAAGAGACCCAGTACTTC. Translated, it gives CSVELKGAQETQYF. The chain joins TRBV29-1 to TRBJ2-5; 7 positions match TRBD1. From germline, CDR1 is SQVTM and CDR2 ANQGSEA. The J segment lost 2 bases and the V segment lost 2 bases, leaving 5 bases of the junction unmatched. The CDR3 runs to 14 residues.

The chain couples TRBV3-1 (or the pseudogene TRBV3-2) to TRBJ2-2, with D possibly matching TRBD2 (6 bases). Germline CDR1 reads LGHDT; CDR2 reads YNNKEL (reference sequence). The CDR3 totals 14 residues. V was pared by 4 bases and J by 3 bases, with 9 bases between. CDR3 nucleotides: TGTGCCAGCAGCCCGCGGGGATACACCGGGGAGCTGTTTTTT. This gives the protein CASSPRGYTGELFF.

This clone has a single count. The rearrangement uses TRBV7-9 and TRBJ2-1; D is perhaps TRBD1 (6 bases). Germline CDR1 and CDR2: SEHNR and FQNEAQ (reference sequence). The CDR3 consists of 15 residues. The V end lost 3 bases, the J end lost 0 bases, and 9 bases lay between the germline ends. The CDR3 DNA sequence: TGTGCCAGCAGCTTCACAGGGAGCTCCTACAATGAGCAGTTCTTC. Translating gives CASSFTGSSYNEQFF.